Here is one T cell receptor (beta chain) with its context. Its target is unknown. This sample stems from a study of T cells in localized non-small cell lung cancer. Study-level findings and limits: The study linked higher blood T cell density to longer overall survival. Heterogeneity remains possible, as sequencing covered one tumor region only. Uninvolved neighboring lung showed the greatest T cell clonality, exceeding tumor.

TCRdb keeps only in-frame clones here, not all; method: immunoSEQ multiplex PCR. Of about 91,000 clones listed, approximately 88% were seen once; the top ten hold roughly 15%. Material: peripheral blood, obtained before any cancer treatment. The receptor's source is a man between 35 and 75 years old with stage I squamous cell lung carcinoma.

CDR3 sequence: CASRESGAGGEKLFF. Written as DNA, the CDR3 is TGTGCCAGCAGGGAGAGCGGGGCCGGAGGTGAAAAACTGTTTTTT. J is TRBJ1-4 and V is TRBV6-1; D perhaps matches TRBD1 (5 bases). In germline, CDR1 is MNHNS, CDR2 SASEGT. The CDR3 length is 15 residues. V was trimmed by 6 bases and J by 7 bases, leaving 18 bases between them.